One and the same sample provided the 12 T cell receptor beta chains below, sequenced in a study of regulatory T cells in long-lasting Graves disease. Both iRepertoire HTBI primers and Arm-PCR of CDR3 regions were used to build the TCR beta libraries. TCRdb itself ran the multiplex PCR reads through MiXCR, one entry per CDR3 protein. The top ten hold roughly 10% of the sample, which has approximately 460,000 distinct CDR3 sequences, about 15% seen once. This sample's time point: newly diagnosed GD, antithyroid drugs for less than 3 months. Preparation of the TCR library used RNA extracted from PBMCs. The data were also submitted as part of a second study, on T cells in Graves' hyperthyroidism and ophthalmopathy.

The sample consisted of peripheral blood mononuclear cells (PBMCs), taken at new diagnosis, from a patient treated with antithyroid drugs. Every receptor here comes from a woman aged 25 to 39 with Graves disease.

There are a few counts of this clonotype. This rearrangement joins TRBV6-1 to TRBJ2-1, with D unclear. Deletions cut 8 bases from V and 0 bases from J, with 20 bases between. Germline assignment: CDR1 MNHNS and CDR2 SASEGT. This CDR3 has 17 residues. CDR3 coding DNA: TGTGCCAGCTCACGACTGCGCCCACCCCTCTCCTACAATGAGCAGTTCTTC. Encoded protein: CASSRLRPPLSYNEQFF.

This clonotype has at least ten counts. The chain uses TRBV30 and TRBJ2-1; 7 bases line up with TRBD2. The CDR3 has 13 amino acids. CDR1 is GTSNPN and CDR2 is SVGIG in the germline V gene (reference sequence). V was pared by 2 bases and J by 13 bases, with 11 bases of the junction left unmatched. The CDR3 here is CAWSLIGLGNQFF. The DNA of the CDR3 is TGTGCCTGGAGTCTGATAGGACTAGGAAACCAGTTCTTC.

This clonotype was seen at least ten times. V is TRBV30 and J is TRBJ2-5; D ambiguous. V lost 1 base, J lost 0 bases, and 6 bases lay in between. CDR3 length: 13 residues. Germline-derived CDR1 and CDR2 are GTSNPN and SVGIG (reference sequence). The CDR3 protein is CAWSGSDQETQYF. CDR3 nucleotide sequence: TGTGCCTGGAGTGGATCGGACCAAGAGACCCAGTACTTC.

This clonotype was observed at least ten times. The chain combines TRBV12-3 or TRBV12-4 with TRBJ1-5, with 7 positions matching TRBD1. Trimming at V came to 5 bases and at J to 4 bases, leaving 14 bases not matched to a gene. The CDR3 is made up of 17 amino acids. In DNA form, the CDR3 reads TGTGCCAGCAGTCTCATCCTGAGGGGACAGAGAAATCAGCCCCAGCATTTT. Protein: CASSLILRGQRNQPQHF.

The chain couples TRBV5-1 to TRBJ2-1; 9 bases agree with TRBD1. CDR1 and CDR2 (germline): SGHRS, YFSETQ. This CDR3 has 14 amino acids. V dropped 6 bases and J dropped 4; count of bases not matched to a gene: 5. The CDR3 sequence: CASNPGQGYNEQFF. CDR3 DNA sequence: TGCGCCAGCAATCCGGGACAGGGATACAATGAGCAGTTCTTC.

This clonotype appeared many times. J is TRBJ2-1 and V is TRBV7-2; D possibly corresponds to TRBD2 (6 bases). Germline V gene sequence: CDR1 SGHTA, CDR2 FQGNSA. V was shortened by 3 bases and J by 4 bases, with 10 bases between the two germline ends. This CDR3 region has 14 residues. CDR3 sequence reads: CASSFGTAYNEQFF. The CDR3 DNA reads TGTGCCAGCAGCTTTGGGACTGCTTACAATGAGCAGTTCTTC.

J is TRBJ2-7 and V is TRBV6-1; no definite D call. The CDR3 runs 14 residues. The germline V gene has CDR1 MNHNS and CDR2 SASEGT. The V end lost 8 bases, the J end lost 4 bases, and 18 bases lay between the germline ends. The CDR3 nucleotides read TGTGCCAGCGGTCCACTGATGCAAAGGTACGAGCAGTACTTC. Translating gives CASGPLMQRYEQYF.

This clonotype was seen a handful of times. This chain links TRBV10-2 with TRBJ1-6; no clear D. From germline, CDR1 is WSHSY and CDR2 SAAADI. The CDR3 is 12 amino acids. The germline V and J ends were trimmed by 8 bases and 10 bases, with 12 bases remaining between them. Here the CDR3 DNA reads TGCGCCAGCGAGGGAGGGAACTCACCCCTCCACTTT. Its protein product is CASEGGNSPLHF.

This clonotype was counted ten times or more. This rearrangement joins TRBV7-9 to TRBJ2-5, with D maybe TRBD1 (5 bases). The CDR3 contains 15 residues. V was trimmed by 4 bases and J by 1 base, leaving 13 bases between them. The V gene's germline CDR1 is SEHNR and CDR2 FQNEAQ (reference sequence). The CDR3 sequence is CASSSSDSFQETQYF. The DNA for the CDR3 is TGTGCCAGCAGCTCAAGCGACAGTTTCCAAGAGACCCAGTACTTC.

This clonotype was counted ten times or more. DNA of the CDR3: TGTGCCAGCAGCCGTTTGGCAGGGACAGGATCACCCCTCCACTTT. Its protein product is CASSRLAGTGSPLHF. The chain joins TRBV28 to TRBJ1-6, with 8 bases that match TRBD1. CDR3 size: 15 residues. Per the germline V gene, CDR1 is MDHEN and CDR2 is SYDVKM. With V trimmed by 6 bases and J by 10 bases, 11 bases remained unmatched.

This clonotype was observed many times. This chain connects TRBV6-5 to TRBJ2-2; weak D call: TRBD1 (6 bases). Germline assignment: CDR1 MNHEY and CDR2 SVGAGI. The ends were cut back, 4 bases at V and 6 bases at J, with 15 bases in the middle. This CDR3 comprises 15 residues. DNA of the CDR3: TGTGCCAGCAGTTTATCCACAGGGTTGGCCGGGGAGCTGTTTTTT. Translating it yields CASSLSTGLAGELFF.

The V call is TRBV12-3 or TRBV12-4, the J call TRBJ2-7; D may be TRBD2 (5 bases). Trimming took 5 bases from V and 9 from J, leaving 14 bases between them. The CDR3 extends over 12 amino acids. The CDR3 reads CASSIGLRGQYF. CDR3 sequence (DNA): TGTGCCAGCAGTATTGGACTGCGCGGGCAGTACTTC.